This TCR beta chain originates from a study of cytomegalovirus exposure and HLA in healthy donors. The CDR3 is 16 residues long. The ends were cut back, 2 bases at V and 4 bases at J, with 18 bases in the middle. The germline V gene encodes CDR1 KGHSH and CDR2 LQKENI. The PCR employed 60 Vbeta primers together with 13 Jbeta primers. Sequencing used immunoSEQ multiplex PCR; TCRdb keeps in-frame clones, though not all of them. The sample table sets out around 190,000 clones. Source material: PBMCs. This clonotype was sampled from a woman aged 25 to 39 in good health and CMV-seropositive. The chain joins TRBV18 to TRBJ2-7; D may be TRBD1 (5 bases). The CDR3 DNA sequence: TGTGCCAGCTCACCAAGAGCAGGGTGGGAAGAGTACGAGCAGTACTTC. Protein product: CASSPRAGWEEYEQYF.